This TCR beta chain was recorded in a study of OX40 agonist ivuxolimab in advanced cancers. With respect to the entire study: Ivuxolimab was an agonistic, fully human IgG2 monoclonal antibody directed against OX40 (CD134), a costimulatory receptor. Of the roughly 51 dose-escalation patients, hepatocellular carcinoma was present in some 19, melanoma in around 15, renal cell carcinoma in 9 and head and neck cancer in 9. Peripheral TCRbeta sequencing aimed to test whether ivuxolimab altered TCR sequence diversity and caused clonal T-cell expansion. Prior anti-PD-1, anti-PD-L1 or anti-CTLA-4 therapy was permitted, and checkpoint inhibitors had been received by under 50% of dose-escalation patients. Intravenous ivuxolimab was administered to patients every 2 weeks at six dose levels: 0.01, 0.1, 0.3, 1.5, 3 and 10 mg/kg. A male proportion of roughly 85% and a mean age of around 60 years, ranging from roughly 23 to 79, were recorded for the dose-escalation cohort. The paper describes the monotherapy dose-escalation part (N = 52 patients) of the phase I trial of ivuxolimab. Partial responses occurred in three dose-escalation patients, of whom one had hepatocellular carcinoma and two had cutaneous melanoma. What the study reported, not specific to this receptor: In the 0.1-3.0 mg/kg groups, partial responders had among the lowest normalized peripheral clonal expansion, particularly in CD8+ T cells. After ivuxolimab, expanded clones were on average more numerous among CD8+ T cells than among CD4+ T cells. Low levels of normalized T-cell clonal expansion were also seen in some nonresponding patients. The antigen specificity of the clonally expanded peripheral T cells was not determined. Clonal expansion of both CD4+ and CD8+ blood T cells was observed from baseline to week 6 at doses 0.1 to 3.0 mg/kg.

For sequencing of the TCRbeta CDR3 region, genomic DNA was extracted from the sorted cells. TCRbeta CDR3 regions were sequenced using the immunoSEQ Assay. The table was pulled from immuneACCESS by TCRdb, which kept in-frame rearrangements only. Such tables lose some clones; where checked, under half of the loss comes from unresolved V genes, and the rest has no known cause. The sample records 90,000 to 150,000 clones, approximately 92% of which are singletons. The ten largest account for around 0.55% of the sample. Patients with a history of autoimmune disease or receiving systemic immunosuppression were excluded from the trial. Peripheral blood for TCR sequencing was collected from all dose cohorts at baseline, on cycle 4 day 1, and on cycle 7 day 1. Samples came from an open-label, multicenter, first-in-human phase I dose-escalation trial of ivuxolimab. Adults with locally advanced or metastatic head and neck squamous cell, hepatocellular, melanoma or renal cell carcinoma were enrolled in the trial. Before TCR sequencing, CD4+ T cells and CD8+ T cells from peripheral blood were sorted into separate populations.

Of note for this clone: Its antigen remains unidentified. No base-level quality is on record; no much larger clone is a single base apart.

The CDR3 has 16 amino acids, counting the end cysteine and phenylalanine. Solely the CDR3 DNA is kept, with 48 bases framed from the first base. The junction carries 13 bases between V and J, which are trimmed by 4 bases and 0 bases respectively. CDR1 and CDR2 are read off the germline V gene (reference sequence) as SGHNT and YYREEE. The clonotype originates from an adult with an advanced solid tumor such as melanoma, head and neck, liver or kidney cancer. Sequences were derived from CD4+ or CD8+ T cells sorted from blood, sampled in a trial of the OX40 agonist ivuxolimab. The rearrangement combines TRBV5-4 with TRBJ2-2; the D gene may be TRBD1 or TRBD2, since each aligns over 5 bases. The CDR3 region has the sequence CASSRSGTANTGELFF. The sequenced DNA is TGTGCCAGCAGCCGATCAGGGACCGCGAACACCGGGGAGCTGTTTTTT.